This paragraph covers one T cell receptor (beta chain) sequence. Antigen: not known. This specimen belongs to a study of beta chain features in type 1 diabetes. Study-wide points: Type 1 diabetes patients had TCRB CDR3s that were shorter (moderately but significantly so) in all four CD4+ subsets.

The CDR3 runs 13 residues. Germline CDR1 is SGHTA and CDR2 is FQGNSA. The authors reverse transcribed all of the isolated RNA, so sequencing captured expressed TCRB transcripts. Clones were sequenced by immunoSEQ multiplex PCR, and TCRdb holds only the in-frame ones, with some missing. The data hold 350,000 to 400,000 clones, with around an eighth observed a single time. The chain is built from TRBV7-2 and TRBJ2-5, with no clear D. The sequencing sample was made of naive CD4+ T cells from blood. The clonotype originates from a woman between 18 and 29 years old with type 1 diabetes. CDR3 nucleotide sequence: TGTGGAAAACCAGGTCCGAAAGAAGAGACCCAGTACTTC. This encodes CGKPGPKEETQYF.